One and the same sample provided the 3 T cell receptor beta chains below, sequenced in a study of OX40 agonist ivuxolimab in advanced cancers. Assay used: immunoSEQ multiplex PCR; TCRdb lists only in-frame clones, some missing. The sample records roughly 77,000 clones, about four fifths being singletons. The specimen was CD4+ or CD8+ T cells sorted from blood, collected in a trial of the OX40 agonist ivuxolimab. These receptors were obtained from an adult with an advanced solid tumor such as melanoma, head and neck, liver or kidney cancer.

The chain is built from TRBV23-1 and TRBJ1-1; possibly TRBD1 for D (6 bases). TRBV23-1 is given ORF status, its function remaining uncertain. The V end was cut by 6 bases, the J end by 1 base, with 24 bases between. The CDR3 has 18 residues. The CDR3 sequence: CASSPFLQDQGSNTEAFF. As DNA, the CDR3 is TGCGCCAGCAGCCCCTTCCTCCAGGATCAGGGGTCGAACACTGAAGCTTTCTTT.

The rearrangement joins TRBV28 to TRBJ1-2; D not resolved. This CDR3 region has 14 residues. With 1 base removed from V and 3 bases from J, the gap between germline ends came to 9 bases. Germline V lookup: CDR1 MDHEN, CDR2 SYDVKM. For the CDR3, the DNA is TGTGCCAGCAGTTTATCCGGGGTGGACTATGGCTACACCTTC. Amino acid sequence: CASSLSGVDYGYTF.

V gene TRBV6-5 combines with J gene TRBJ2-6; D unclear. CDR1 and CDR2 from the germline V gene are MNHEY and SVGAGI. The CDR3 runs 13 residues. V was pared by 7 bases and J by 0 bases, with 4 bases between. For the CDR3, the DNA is TGTGCCAGCATGTCCTCTGGGGCCAACGTCCTGACTTTC. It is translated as CASMSSGANVLTF.